This TCR beta chain was profiled in a study of control samples from healthy donors and cancer patients. This clone was seen a few times. The germline V gene has CDR1 MDHEN and CDR2 SYDVKM. With V trimmed by 6 bases and J by 9 bases, 6 bases remained unmatched. This CDR3 has 15 residues. Some clones are missing from TCRdb's copy, which holds only in-frame ones; the method was immunoSEQ multiplex PCR. The table shows 6,000 or so clones, with about 72% occurring only once. The source of this sequence is a male donor with melanoma. The rearrangement uses TRBV28 and TRBJ2-1, with 15 bases that match TRBD2. Material: formalin-fixed, paraffin-embedded tissue. The CDR3 nucleotides read TGTGCCAGCAGGGGACTAGCGGGAGGAGGGGGTGAGCAGTTCTTC. Translating it yields CASRGLAGGGGEQFF. Combining the CDR3 with reference TRBV28 and TRBJ2-1 gives the whole variable domain DVKVTQSSRYLVKRTGEKVFLECVQDMDHENMFWYRQDPGLGLRLIYFSYDVKMKEKGDIPEGYSVSREKKERFSLILESASTNQTSMYLCASRGLAGGGGEQFFGPGTRLTVL.